Below are 18 T cell receptor beta chains sequenced from a single sample in a study of T cell changes during pregnancy in multiple sclerosis. Sequenced by immunoSEQ multiplex PCR; TCRdb stores in-frame clones only, minus some. The sample lists about 87,000 clones, 85% to 95% occurring once. This specimen was peripheral blood, taken in the third trimester of pregnancy. The source is a female donor in good health, enrolled as a control in a pregnancy study.

The rearrangement uses TRBV5-1 and TRBJ2-7, with TRBD2 matching over 13 bases. This CDR3 contains 19 residues. V shed 0 bases, J shed 9 bases, and the junction held 18 bases outside the gene matches. Germline-derived CDR1 and CDR2 are SGHRS and YFSETQ. The CDR3 spells CASSLVLGTSGEDGARQYF. CDR3 nucleotide sequence: TGCGCCAGCAGCTTGGTTCTCGGGACTAGCGGGGAGGACGGGGCGCGGCAGTACTTC.

V usage is TRBV6-4 and J usage is TRBJ2-2; D unresolved. The CDR3 runs to 14 residues. V lost 0 bases to trimming and J lost 5 bases, with 7 bases between them. The germline CDR1 and CDR2 sequences are MRHNA and SNTAGT. The CDR3 DNA sequence: TGTGCCAGCAGTGACTCCCCAGGTACCGGGGAGCTGTTTTTT. Translation: CASSDSPGTGELFF.

This chain joins TRBV15 and TRBJ2-1, with TRBD1 matching 12 bases. Germline V gene lookup returns CDR1 LNHNV and CDR2 YYDKDF (reference sequence). This CDR3 region has 13 residues. With 10 bases clipped from V and 8 bases from J, the junction kept 6 bases outside the gene matches. The CDR3 DNA follows: TGTGCCATCGGGACAGGGGGCAATGATGAGCAGTTCTTC. As protein: CAIGTGGNDEQFF.

The chain recombines TRBV7-8 with TRBJ1-2; 7 bases are shared with TRBD1. Germline V CDR1 and CDR2: SGHVS, FQNEAQ. V shed 5 bases and J 6 bases; nucleotides not matched to a gene: 12. The CDR3 sequence is 15 residues long. CDR3 DNA sequence: TGTGCCAGCAGCCCCCGACAGGGTAAAAAGGATGGCTACACCTTC. It codes for CASSPRQGKKDGYTF.

DNA of the CDR3: TGTGCCAGCAGCGTAGATAGCGGGCGCGCTCCATCGCAGTACTTC. It translates to CASSVDSGRAPSQYF. The rearrangement links TRBV9 to TRBJ2-7, with 7 bases fitting TRBD2. The V segment lost 0 bases and the J segment 9 bases; nucleotides outside the gene matches: 12. CDR3 length equals 15 residues. Germline CDR1 reads SGDLS; CDR2 reads YYNGEE.

The chain recombines TRBV2 with TRBJ1-2, with 9 positions matching TRBD1. Germline V lookup: CDR1 SNHLY, CDR2 FYNNEI. J was trimmed by 8 bases and V by 1 base; bases with no gene match: 5. This CDR3 contains 14 residues. This CDR3 is CASSEGTGDDGYTF. The CDR3 DNA reads as TGTGCCAGCAGTGAAGGGACAGGGGACGACGGCTACACCTTC.

The gene calls are TRBV7-2 and TRBJ2-2; D is undetermined. V lost 2 bases, J lost 5 bases, and 6 bases lay in between. CDR1 SGHTA and CDR2 FQGNSA come from the germline V gene. This CDR3 region has 13 residues. CDR3 DNA: TGTGCCAGCAGCTTAATTCGGACCGGGGAGCTGTTTTTT. It is translated as CASSLIRTGELFF. The full variable domain, its missing parts supplied by reference TRBV7-2 and TRBJ2-2, is GAGVSQSPSNKVTEKGKDVELRCDPISGHTALYWYRQSLGQGLEFLIYFQGNSAPDKSGLPSDRFSAERTGGSVSTLTIQRTQQEDSAVYLCASSLIRTGELFFGEGSRLTVL.

The chain carries TRBV5-4 and TRBJ2-3, with D possibly being TRBD1 (5 bases). The V end lost 4 bases, the J end lost 7 bases, and 16 bases lay between the germline ends. Germline CDR1 and CDR2: SGHNT and YYREEE (reference sequence). This CDR3 has 14 amino acids. For the CDR3, the DNA is TGTGCCAGCAGCCAAGGGCAGGGCGTGTATACGCAGTATTTT. Translating gives CASSQGQGVYTQYF.

The rearrangement joins TRBV14 to TRBJ2-3, with 10 bases fitting TRBD2. The CDR3 length is 15 residues. Trimming removed 5 bases from V and 3 bases from J; junction bases left unmatched: 5. Germline CDR1 and CDR2: SGHDN and FVKESK. The CDR3 DNA sequence: TGTGCCAGCAGCTTAATACTAGCGGGGACAGATACGCAGTATTTT. It specifies CASSLILAGTDTQYF. Using reference TRBV14 and TRBJ2-3 for the parts outside the CDR3, the full variable domain is EAGVTQFPSHSVIEKGQTVTLRCDPISGHDNLYWYRRVMGKEIKFLLHFVKESKQDESGMPNNRFLAERTGGTYSTLKVQPAELEDSGVYFCASSLILAGTDTQYFGPGTRLTVL.

CDR3: CASSSVTTGGTEAFF. CDR3 DNA sequence: TGTGCCAGCAGCTCCGTGACGACAGGGGGCACTGAAGCTTTCTTT. V usage is TRBV5-4 and J usage is TRBJ1-1; 9 nucleotides line up with TRBD1. The CDR3 is 15 amino acids. Germline CDR1 SGHNT, CDR2 YYREEE (reference sequence). J gave up 4 bases and V 3 bases, and 7 bases lay outside the gene matches.

The rearrangement uses TRBV5-1 and TRBJ2-5; 9 positions match TRBD1. J gave up 1 base and V 2 bases, and 0 bases lay outside the gene matches. The germline V gene encodes CDR1 SGHRS and CDR2 YFSETQ. CDR3 size: 14 residues. The CDR3 loop reads CASSLQGAQETQYF. DNA for the CDR3: TGCGCCAGCAGCTTACAGGGGGCCCAAGAGACCCAGTACTTC. The complete variable domain, with remaining parts taken from reference TRBV5-1 and TRBJ2-5, reads KAGVTQTPRYLIKTRGQQVTLSCSPISGHRSVSWYQQTPGQGLQFLFEYFSETQRNKGNFPGRFSGRQFSNSRSEMNVSTLELGDSALYLCASSLQGAQETQYFGPGTRLLVL.

The gene calls are TRBV5-1 and TRBJ2-3; 8 bases agree with TRBD1. The CDR3 is 15 amino acids. Germline V gene sequence: CDR1 SGHRS, CDR2 YFSETQ. J was trimmed by 1 base and V by 3 bases; bases with no gene match: 4. CDR3 loop: CASSSTGDRTDTQYF. For the CDR3, the DNA is TGCGCCAGCAGCTCGACAGGGGACCGCACAGATACGCAGTATTTT.

The chain employs TRBV2 and TRBJ1-4; perhaps TRBD1 as D (6 bases). The CDR3 is 14 residues long. V lost 3 bases and J 8 bases, leaving 13 bases between the germline ends. The germline gives CDR1 SNHLY, CDR2 FYNNEI. CDR3 sequence reads: CASSEGQGREKLFF. In DNA, the CDR3 is TGTGCCAGCAGTGAGGGACAAGGGCGCGAAAAACTGTTTTTT.

The chain is built from TRBV19 and TRBJ1-2, with TRBD1 matching over 8 bases. The V segment lost 3 bases and the J segment 8 bases; nucleotides outside the gene matches: 5. This CDR3 has 13 residues. Per germline, CDR1 LNHDA and CDR2 SQIVND (reference sequence). Here the CDR3 DNA reads TGTGCCAGTAGTATTGTGACAGGGGACGGCTACACCTTC. Residues: CASSIVTGDGYTF.

This chain connects TRBV5-1 to TRBJ1-4; D gene ambiguous. V lost 4 bases to trimming and J lost 0 bases, with 22 bases between them. In germline, CDR1 is SGHRS, CDR2 YFSETQ. The CDR3 contains 19 residues. The CDR3 is CASSSYLRRSIATNEKLFF. The CDR3 DNA follows: TGCGCCAGCAGCAGCTACCTGCGGCGGAGCATTGCAACTAATGAAAAACTGTTTTTT.

V and J are TRBV2 and TRBJ2-2; D is possibly TRBD1 (6 bases). The V gene's germline CDR1 is SNHLY and CDR2 FYNNEI. V was cut by 0 bases and J by 3 bases, with 14 bases left in between. The CDR3 length is 17 residues. CDR3 in amino acids: CASSEALGRGYTGELFF. Here the CDR3 DNA reads TGTGCCAGCAGTGAAGCGCTTGGCAGGGGATACACCGGGGAGCTGTTTTTT.

The chain has TRBV25-1 and TRBJ2-1; D gene unclear. Germline V gene sequence: CDR1 MGHDK, CDR2 SYGVNS. This CDR3 spans 14 amino acids. With 2 bases removed from V and 0 bases from J, the gap between germline ends came to 5 bases. In DNA, the CDR3 is TGTGCCAGCAGTGAAGGCGGCTCCTACAATGAGCAGTTCTTC. Protein: CASSEGGSYNEQFF.

The chain couples TRBV29-1 to TRBJ2-5; 8 bases align to TRBD2. CDR1 and CDR2 (germline): SQVTM, ANQGSEA. CDR3 length: 14 residues. V lost 6 bases, J lost 5 bases, and 11 bases stayed unmatched. The CDR3 nucleotides are TGCAGCGTCGACCTTGTAGCGGGGTGGGAGACCCAGTACTTC. It yields the protein CSVDLVAGWETQYF.